This T cell receptor beta chain is drawn from a study of PD-1 blockade in classical Hodgkin lymphoma. Each patient's relapse followed autologous stem cell transplantation, and brentuximab vedotin exposure varied. The best responses consisted of complete response, partial response or progressive disease. With regard to this clone: What it recognizes is unknown.

Data came from immunoSEQ multiplex PCR; TCRdb stores just in-frame clones and leaves some out. The sample has fewer than 45,000 clones, around 78% seen once; the top ten hold roughly 9.8%. Notes on the study in general: Some patients started nivolumab under 1 year after ASCT, and they were excluded. As was reported, newly diagnosed patients showed lower baseline TCR diversity than healthy donors did. What drove the repertoire differences, possibly disease activity or prior therapy, has not been defined.

The junction had 5 bases not matched to a gene; V was cut back by 6 bases and J by 0 bases. The CDR3 is made up of 14 amino acids. Germline V gene data show CDR1 as MDHEN and CDR2 as SYDVKM. This clonotype was sampled from a human donor with classical Hodgkin lymphoma. This specimen consisted of peripheral blood mononuclear cells (PBMCs), obtained at baseline. The V gene is TRBV28, the J gene TRBJ2-7; 7 bases fit TRBD2. The CDR3 region has the DNA TGTGCCAGCAGCGACCCTAGCGGCTCCTACGAGCAGTACTTC. Translating it yields CASSDPSGSYEQYF. The full variable domain, rest sourced from reference TRBV28 and TRBJ2-7, is DVKVTQSSRYLVKRTGEKVFLECVQDMDHENMFWYRQDPGLGLRLIYFSYDVKMKEKGDIPEGYSVSREKKERFSLILESASTNQTSMYLCASSDPSGSYEQYFGPGTRLTVT.